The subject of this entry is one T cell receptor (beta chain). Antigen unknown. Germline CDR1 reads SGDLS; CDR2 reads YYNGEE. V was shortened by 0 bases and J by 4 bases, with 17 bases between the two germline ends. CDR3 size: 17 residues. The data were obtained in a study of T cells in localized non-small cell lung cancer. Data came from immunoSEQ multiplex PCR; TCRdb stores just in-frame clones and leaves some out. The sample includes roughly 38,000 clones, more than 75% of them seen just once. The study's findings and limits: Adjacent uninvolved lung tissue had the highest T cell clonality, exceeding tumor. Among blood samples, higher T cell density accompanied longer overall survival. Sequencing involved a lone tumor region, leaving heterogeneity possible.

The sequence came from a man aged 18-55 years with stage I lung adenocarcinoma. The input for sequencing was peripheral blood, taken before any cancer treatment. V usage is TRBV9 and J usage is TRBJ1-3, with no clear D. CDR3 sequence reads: CASSVVPFQTAGNTIYF. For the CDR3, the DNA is TGTGCCAGCAGCGTAGTTCCCTTTCAAACGGCAGGAAACACCATATATTTT.